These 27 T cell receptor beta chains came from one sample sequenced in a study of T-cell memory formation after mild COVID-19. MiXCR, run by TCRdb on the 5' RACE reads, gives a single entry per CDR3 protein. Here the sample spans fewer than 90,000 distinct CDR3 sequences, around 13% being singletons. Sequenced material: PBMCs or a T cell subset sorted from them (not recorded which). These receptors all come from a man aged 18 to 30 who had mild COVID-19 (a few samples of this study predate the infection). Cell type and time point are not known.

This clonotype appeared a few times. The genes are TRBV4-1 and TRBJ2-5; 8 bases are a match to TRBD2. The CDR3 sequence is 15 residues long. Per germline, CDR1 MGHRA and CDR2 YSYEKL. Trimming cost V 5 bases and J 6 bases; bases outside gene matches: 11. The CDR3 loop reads CASSGGSGLDKTQYF. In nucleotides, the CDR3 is TGCGCCAGCAGCGGAGGATCGGGACTAGACAAGACCCAGTACTTC.

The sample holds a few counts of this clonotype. The CDR3 coding sequence is TGTGCCAGCAGCCCCCAGGGTCCCCCCTTTGAGCAGTACTTC. Translated: CASSPQGPPFEQYF. The V gene is TRBV7-9, the J gene TRBJ2-7; D perhaps matches TRBD1 (5 bases). V was trimmed by 5 bases and J by 7 bases, leaving 18 bases between them. CDR1 SEHNR and CDR2 FQNEAQ come from the germline V gene (reference sequence). The CDR3 is 14 residues long.

The CDR3 region has the DNA TGTGCCAGCAGCTTAACAGGGCCATCCGCCTACGAGCAGTACTTC. Protein sequence: CASSLTGPSAYEQYF. This rearrangement joins TRBV7-9 to TRBJ2-7; D possibly corresponds to TRBD1 (6 bases). V was clipped by 2 bases and J by 2 bases, with 13 bases between them. There are 15 residues in the CDR3. The germline V gene encodes CDR1 SEHNR and CDR2 FQNEAQ (reference sequence).

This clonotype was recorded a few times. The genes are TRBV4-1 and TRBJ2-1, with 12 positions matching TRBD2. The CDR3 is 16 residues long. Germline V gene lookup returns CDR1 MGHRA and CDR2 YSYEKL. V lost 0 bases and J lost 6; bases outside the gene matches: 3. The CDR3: CASSQDPSGGVNEQFF. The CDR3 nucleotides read TGCGCCAGCAGCCAAGATCCTAGCGGGGGGGTCAATGAGCAGTTCTTC.

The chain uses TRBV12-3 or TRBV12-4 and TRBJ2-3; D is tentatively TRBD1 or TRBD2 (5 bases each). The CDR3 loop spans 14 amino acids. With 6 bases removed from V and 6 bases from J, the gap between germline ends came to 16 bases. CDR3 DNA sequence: TGTGCCAGCAGGCCTAGAGGGACCGACGATACGCAGTATTTT. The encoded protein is CASRPRGTDDTQYF.

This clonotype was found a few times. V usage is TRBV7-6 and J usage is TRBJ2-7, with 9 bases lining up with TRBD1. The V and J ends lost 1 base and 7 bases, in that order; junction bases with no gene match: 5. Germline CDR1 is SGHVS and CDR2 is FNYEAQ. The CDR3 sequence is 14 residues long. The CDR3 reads CASSLGQGVWEQYF. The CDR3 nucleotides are TGTGCCAGCAGCTTAGGACAGGGGGTCTGGGAGCAGTACTTC.

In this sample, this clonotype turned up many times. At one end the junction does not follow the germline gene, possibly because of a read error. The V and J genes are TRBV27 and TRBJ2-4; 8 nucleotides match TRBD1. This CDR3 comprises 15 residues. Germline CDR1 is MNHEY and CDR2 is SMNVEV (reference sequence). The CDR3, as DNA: TGTGCCAGCAGCCGACAAAGGGACAGGTCAAATGGTCCGTGCTTC. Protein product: CASSRQRDRSNGPCF.

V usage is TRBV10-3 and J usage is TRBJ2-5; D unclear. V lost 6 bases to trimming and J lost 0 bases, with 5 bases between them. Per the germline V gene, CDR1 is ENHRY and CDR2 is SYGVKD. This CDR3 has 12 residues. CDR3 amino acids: CAIRGYQETQYF. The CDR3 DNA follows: TGTGCCATCAGGGGCTACCAAGAGACCCAGTACTTC.

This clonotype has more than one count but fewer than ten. The CDR3 reads CASSEFRNSPRKETQYF. In DNA, the CDR3 is TGTGCCAGCAGTGAATTCAGGAACAGTCCCAGGAAAGAGACCCAGTACTTC. The J gene is TRBJ2-5, the V gene TRBV2; D not resolved. The V end was cut by 2 bases, the J end by 3 bases, with 19 bases between. The CDR3 runs 17 residues. Germline loops: CDR1 SNHLY, CDR2 FYNNEI.

The CDR3 coding sequence is TGCGCCAGCAGCCCACTCCCTGAGGGTTACGAGCAGTACTTC. This sequence encodes CASSPLPEGYEQYF. The rearrangement uses TRBV4-1 and TRBJ2-7; weak D call: TRBD2 (5 bases). The V gene lost 4 bases and the J gene lost 4 bases, with 14 bases spanning the gap. Germline CDR1 MGHRA, CDR2 YSYEKL. There are 14 residues in the CDR3.

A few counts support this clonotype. The CDR3 coding sequence is TGTGCCAGCAGTTACTCGCCCTCCGATATATCTAGCACAGATACGCAGTATTTT. It is translated as CASSYSPSDISSTDTQYF. This chain connects TRBV6-2 or TRBV6-3 to TRBJ2-3; D is uncertain. V lost 0 bases to trimming and J lost 0 bases, with 16 bases between them. The germline V gene encodes CDR1 MNHEY and CDR2 SVGEGT. The CDR3 is made up of 18 amino acids.

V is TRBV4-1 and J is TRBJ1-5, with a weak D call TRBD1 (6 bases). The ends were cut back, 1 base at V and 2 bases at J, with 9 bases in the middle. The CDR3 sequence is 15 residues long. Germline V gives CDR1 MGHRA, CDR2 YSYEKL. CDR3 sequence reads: CASSQAGAGNQPQHF. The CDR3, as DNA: TGCGCCAGCAGCCAAGCAGGGGCGGGCAATCAGCCCCAGCATTTT.

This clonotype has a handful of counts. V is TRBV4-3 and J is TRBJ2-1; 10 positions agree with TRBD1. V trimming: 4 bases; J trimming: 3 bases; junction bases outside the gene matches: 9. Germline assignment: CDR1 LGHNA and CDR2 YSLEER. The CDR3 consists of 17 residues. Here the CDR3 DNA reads TGCGCCAGCAGCCCAGGACCCGGGACAGGGGTCTACAATGAGCAGTTCTTC. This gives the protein CASSPGPGTGVYNEQFF.

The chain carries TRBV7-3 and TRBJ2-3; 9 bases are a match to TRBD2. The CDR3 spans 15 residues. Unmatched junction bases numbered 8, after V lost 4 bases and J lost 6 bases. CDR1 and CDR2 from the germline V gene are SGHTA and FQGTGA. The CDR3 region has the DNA TGTGCCAGCAGCTCGATAGCGGGGGCGTTGGATACGCAGTATTTT. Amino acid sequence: CASSSIAGALDTQYF.

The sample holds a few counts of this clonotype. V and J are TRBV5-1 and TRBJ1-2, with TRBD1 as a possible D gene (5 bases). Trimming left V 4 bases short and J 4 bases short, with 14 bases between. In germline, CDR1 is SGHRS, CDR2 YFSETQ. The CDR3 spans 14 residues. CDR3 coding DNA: TGCGCCAGCAGCGGGGACGAGGGACCCTATGGCTACACCTTC. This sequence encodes CASSGDEGPYGYTF.

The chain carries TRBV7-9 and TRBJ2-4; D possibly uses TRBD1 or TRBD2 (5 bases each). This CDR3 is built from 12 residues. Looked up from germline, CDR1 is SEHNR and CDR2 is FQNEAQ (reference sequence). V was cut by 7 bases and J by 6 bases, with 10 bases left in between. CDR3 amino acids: CASTRGGNIQYF. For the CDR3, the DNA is TGTGCCAGCACCCGTGGGGGAAACATTCAGTACTTC. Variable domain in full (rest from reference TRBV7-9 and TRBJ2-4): DTGVSQNPRHKITKRGQNVTFRCDPISEHNRLYWYRQTLGQGPEFLTYFQNEAQLEKSRLLSDRFSAERPKGSFSTLEIQRTEQGDSAMYLCASTRGGNIQYFGAGTRLSVL.

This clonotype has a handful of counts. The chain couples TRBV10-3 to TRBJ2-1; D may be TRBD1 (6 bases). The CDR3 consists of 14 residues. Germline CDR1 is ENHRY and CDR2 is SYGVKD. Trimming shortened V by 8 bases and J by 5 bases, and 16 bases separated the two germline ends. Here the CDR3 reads CAIDDPGQDNEQFF. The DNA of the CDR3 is TGTGCCATCGATGATCCGGGACAAGACAATGAGCAGTTCTTC.

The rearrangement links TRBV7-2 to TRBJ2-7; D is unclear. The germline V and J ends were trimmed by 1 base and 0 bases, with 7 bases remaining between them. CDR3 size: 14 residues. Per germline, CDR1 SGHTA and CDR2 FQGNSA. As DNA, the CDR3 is TGTGCCAGCAGCTTAGTCCTGAACTCCTACGAGCAGTACTTC. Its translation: CASSLVLNSYEQYF.

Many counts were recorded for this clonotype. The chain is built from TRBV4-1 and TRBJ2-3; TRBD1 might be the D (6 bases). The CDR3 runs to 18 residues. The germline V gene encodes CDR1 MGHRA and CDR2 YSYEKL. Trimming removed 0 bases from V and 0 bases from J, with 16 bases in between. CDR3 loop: CASSQDEGQPDSTDTQYF. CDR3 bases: TGCGCCAGCAGCCAAGATGAGGGACAACCCGATAGCACAGATACGCAGTATTTT.

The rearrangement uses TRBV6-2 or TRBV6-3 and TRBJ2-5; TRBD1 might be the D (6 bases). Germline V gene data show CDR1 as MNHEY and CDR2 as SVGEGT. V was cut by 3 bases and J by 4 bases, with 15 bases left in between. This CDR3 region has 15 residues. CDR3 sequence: CASSYVGAALETQYF. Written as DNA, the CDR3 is TGTGCCAGCAGTTATGTGGGGGCTGCGCTAGAGACCCAGTACTTC.

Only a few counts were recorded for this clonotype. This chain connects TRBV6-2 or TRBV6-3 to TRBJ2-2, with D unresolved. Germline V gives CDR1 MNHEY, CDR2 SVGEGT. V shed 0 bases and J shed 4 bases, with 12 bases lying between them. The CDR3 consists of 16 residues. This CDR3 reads CASSYSLPSSTGELFF. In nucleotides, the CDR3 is TGTGCCAGCAGTTACTCGCTACCCTCGAGCACCGGGGAGCTGTTTTTT.

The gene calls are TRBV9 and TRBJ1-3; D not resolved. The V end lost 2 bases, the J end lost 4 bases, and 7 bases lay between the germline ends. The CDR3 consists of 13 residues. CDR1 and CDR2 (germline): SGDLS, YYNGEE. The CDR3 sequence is CASSVLGGNTIYF. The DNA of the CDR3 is TGTGCCAGCAGCGTCCTCGGGGGAAACACCATATATTTT.

CDR3 sequence: CASRGGLLTGELFF. In nucleotides, the CDR3 is TGTGCCAGCAGGGGGGGACTGCTCACCGGGGAGCTGTTTTTT. V usage is TRBV12-3 or TRBV12-4 and J usage is TRBJ2-2, with a tentative D call TRBD2 (6 bases). The germline V and J ends were trimmed by 6 bases and 4 bases, with 12 bases remaining between them. The CDR3 extends over 14 amino acids.

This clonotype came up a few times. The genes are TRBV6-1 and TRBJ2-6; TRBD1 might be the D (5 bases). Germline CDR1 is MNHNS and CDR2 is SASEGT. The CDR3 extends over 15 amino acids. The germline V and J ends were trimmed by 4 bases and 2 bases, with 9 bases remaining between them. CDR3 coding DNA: TGTGCCAGCAGTGCAAGGGGAACTGGGGCCAACGTCCTGACTTTC. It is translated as CASSARGTGANVLTF.

Here the CDR3 DNA reads TGCAGCGTTTGGGCAGGGGGCGTTGAGCCCCAGCATTTT. Protein product: CSVWAGGVEPQHF. The V and J genes are TRBV29-1 and TRBJ1-5; 8 bases are a match to TRBD1. Germline lookup yields CDR1 SQVTM and CDR2 ANQGSEA. The trim removed 5 bases at V and 8 bases at J, leaving 8 bases unmatched. The CDR3 runs 13 residues.

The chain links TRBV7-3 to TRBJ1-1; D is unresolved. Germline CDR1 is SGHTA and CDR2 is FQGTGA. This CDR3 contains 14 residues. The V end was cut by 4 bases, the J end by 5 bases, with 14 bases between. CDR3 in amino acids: CASSSGLAGTEAFF. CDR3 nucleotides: TGTGCCAGCAGCTCGGGCTTAGCGGGGACTGAAGCTTTCTTT.

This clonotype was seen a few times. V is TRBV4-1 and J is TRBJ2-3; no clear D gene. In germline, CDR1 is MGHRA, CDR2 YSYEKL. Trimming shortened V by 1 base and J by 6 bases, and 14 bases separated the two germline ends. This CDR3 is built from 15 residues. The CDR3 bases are TGCGCCAGCAGCCAAGGATCACTGGCACGTGATACGCAGTATTTT. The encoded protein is CASSQGSLARDTQYF.